The T cell receptor beta chain under discussion was sequenced for a study of regulatory T cells in long-lasting Graves disease. Study as a whole: For a period under 3 months, newly diagnosed Graves' patients had taken antithyroid drugs. Study-wide results and limits: Possibly, accuracy suffered from the small sample size.

Specified time point: newly diagnosed GD, antithyroid drugs for less than 3 months. Following extraction of RNA from PBMCs, that RNA was used to make the TCR library. Each of the patients was recruited from an endocrinology department situated in Xi'an, China. Investigators prepared the TCR beta libraries by applying iRepertoire HTBI primers and Arm-PCR of CDR3 regions. As originally analysed: Throughout the samples, researchers identified roughly 59 TRBV and about 15 TRBJ segments. TCRdb passed the multiplex PCR reads through MiXCR, listing each CDR3 protein once. The V and J calls and clone size are TCRdb's, not the authors'. This repertoire shows some 230,000 distinct CDR3 sequences, 18% found once; its top ten account for approximately 20%. Comment on this clonotype: As yet, its antigen is unknown.

The origin of this receptor is a female donor with Graves disease. The input for sequencing was peripheral blood mononuclear cells (PBMCs), taken at new diagnosis, from a patient treated with antithyroid drugs.

The CDR3 reads CASSLHRRVNEQFF. The CDR3 region has the DNA TGTGCCAGCAGTTTACATAGACGGGTGAATGAGCAGTTCTTC. This chain links TRBV12-3 or TRBV12-4 with TRBJ2-1; no definite D call. V was shortened by 2 bases and J by 7 bases, with 12 bases between the two germline ends. The CDR3 sequence is 14 residues long.